This paragraph reports one T cell receptor beta chain. Method: immunoSEQ multiplex PCR; TCRdb's copy keeps in-frame clones and lacks some. The data hold 270,000 or so clones, with around 92% observed a single time. From germline, CDR1 is SGHRS and CDR2 YFSETQ. This CDR3 spans 15 amino acids. Trimming cost V 0 bases and J 4 bases; bases outside gene matches: 6. This sample is part of a study of blood T cell repertoires in COVID-19. This clonotype was obtained from a woman in her twenties or thirties with COVID-19, enrolled during active disease. Sequenced input: peripheral blood. The chain links TRBV5-1 to TRBJ1-1; 7 nucleotides line up with TRBD1. The CDR3 loop reads CASSLEQGRITEAFF. The CDR3 coding sequence is TGCGCCAGCAGCTTGGAACAGGGGAGGATCACTGAAGCTTTCTTT.